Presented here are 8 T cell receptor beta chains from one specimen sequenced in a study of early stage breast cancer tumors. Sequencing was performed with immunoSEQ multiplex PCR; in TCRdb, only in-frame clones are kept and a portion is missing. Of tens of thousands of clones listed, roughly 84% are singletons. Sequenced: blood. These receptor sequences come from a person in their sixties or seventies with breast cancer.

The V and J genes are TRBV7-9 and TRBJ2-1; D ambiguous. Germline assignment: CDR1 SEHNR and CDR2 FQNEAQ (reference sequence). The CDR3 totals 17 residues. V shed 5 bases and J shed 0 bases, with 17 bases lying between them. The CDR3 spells CASSPPPAESSYNEQFF. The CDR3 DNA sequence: TGTGCCAGCAGCCCCCCCCCGGCGGAAAGCTCCTACAATGAGCAGTTCTTC.

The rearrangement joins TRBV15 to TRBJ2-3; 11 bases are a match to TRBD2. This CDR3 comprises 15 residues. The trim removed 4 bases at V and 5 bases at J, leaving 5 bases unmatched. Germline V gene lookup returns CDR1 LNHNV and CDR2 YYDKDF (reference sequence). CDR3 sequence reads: CATSKVAGGKDTQYF. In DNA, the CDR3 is TGTGCCACCAGCAAGGTAGCGGGGGGGAAAGATACGCAGTATTTT.

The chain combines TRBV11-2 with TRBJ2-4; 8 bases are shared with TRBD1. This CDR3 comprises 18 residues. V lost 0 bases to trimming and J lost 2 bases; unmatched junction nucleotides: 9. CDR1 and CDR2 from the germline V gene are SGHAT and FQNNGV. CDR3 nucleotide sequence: TGTGCCAGCAGCTTAGATGGAAGCAGGGGGCCTTCCAAAAACATTCAGTACTTC. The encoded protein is CASSLDGSRGPSKNIQYF.

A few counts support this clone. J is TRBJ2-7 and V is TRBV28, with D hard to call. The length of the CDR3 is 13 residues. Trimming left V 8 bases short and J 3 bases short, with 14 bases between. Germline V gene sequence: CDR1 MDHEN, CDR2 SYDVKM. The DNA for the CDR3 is TGTGCCAGCGGTGTCACGCTCAACTACGAGCAGTACTTC. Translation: CASGVTLNYEQYF.

This CDR3 is CASTGVSTSTTEAFF. In nucleotides, the CDR3 is TGCGCCAGCACCGGGGTAAGCACATCGACCACTGAAGCTTTCTTT. The chain joins TRBV5-1 to TRBJ1-1; no clear D. Trimming left V 6 bases short and J 4 bases short, with 19 bases between. The CDR3 has 15 amino acids. Germline V gene data show CDR1 as SGHRS and CDR2 as YFSETQ.

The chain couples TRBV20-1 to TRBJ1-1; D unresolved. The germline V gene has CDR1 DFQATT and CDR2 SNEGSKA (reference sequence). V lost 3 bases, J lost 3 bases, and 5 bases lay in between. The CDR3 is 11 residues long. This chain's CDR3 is CSASSHTEAFF. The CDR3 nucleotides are TGCAGTGCTAGTTCCCACACTGAAGCTTTCTTT.

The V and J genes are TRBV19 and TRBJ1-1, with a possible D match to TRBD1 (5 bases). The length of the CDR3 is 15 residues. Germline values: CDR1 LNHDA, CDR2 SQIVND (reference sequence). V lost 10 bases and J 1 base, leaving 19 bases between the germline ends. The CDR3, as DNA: TGTGCCACCCTCCCGGCAGGGATGGCGAACACTGAAGCTTTCTTT. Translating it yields CATLPAGMANTEAFF.

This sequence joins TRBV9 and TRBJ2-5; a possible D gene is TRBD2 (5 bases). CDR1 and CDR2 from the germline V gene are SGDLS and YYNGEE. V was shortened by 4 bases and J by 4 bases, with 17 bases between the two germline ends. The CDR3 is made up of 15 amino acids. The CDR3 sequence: CASSYTLAFGETQYF. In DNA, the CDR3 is TGTGCCAGCAGCTACACTTTAGCGTTCGGAGAGACCCAGTACTTC. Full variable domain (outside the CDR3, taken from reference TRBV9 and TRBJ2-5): DSGVTQTPKHLITATGQRVTLRCSPRSGDLSVYWYQQSLDQGLQFLIQYYNGEERAKGNILERFSAQQFPDLHSELNLSSLELGDSALYFCASSYTLAFGETQYFGPGTRLLVL.